The clone carrying this T cell receptor beta chain was counted ten times or more. Its antigen is as yet unknown. TCRdb called the 5' RACE reads again in MiXCR, with one record for every CDR3 protein. In the table there are about 52,000 distinct CDR3 sequences, less than 9% of which are singletons. Described time point: blood at routine non-recurrence follow-up after resection. Frozen PBMC, nontumor lung or tumor provided whole RNA, which was sequenced unsorted. These data belong to a study of spatial heterogeneity in lung cancer. Overall study: The authors sequenced available follow-up PBMC samples, taken a median of about 24 months after resection. The study consistently detected more beta-chain than alpha-chain sequences. Whole-study findings and limits: More often at tumor resection than at routine follow-up, ubiquitous expanded tumor TCRs were detected in the blood.

CDR3 length equals 13 residues. Trimming cost V 3 bases and J 2 bases, with 6 bases left between them. The germline gives CDR1 PRHDT, CDR2 FYEKMQ (reference sequence). The chain uses TRBV13 and TRBJ2-3; D gene uncertain. The sequence was obtained from a female donor with early-stage non-small cell lung cancer. This specimen consisted of PBMCs, obtained at follow-up. CDR3 coding DNA: TGTGCCAGCAGCTTTCGTTCCACAGATACGCAGTATTTT. Its translation: CASSFRSTDTQYF.